This T cell receptor beta chain was recovered during a study of blood T cell repertoires in COVID-19. Some clones are missing from TCRdb's copy, which holds only in-frame ones; the method was immunoSEQ multiplex PCR. The profile shows about 160,000 clones, roughly 90% of them singletons. This clone was observed once. Material for sequencing was peripheral blood. This clonotype originated in a man in his 60s with acute or convalescent COVID-19.

Here the CDR3 reads CAWSRTGTGSQPQHF. The CDR3 DNA sequence: TGTGCCTGGAGTCGTACCGGGACAGGATCTCAGCCCCAGCATTTT. The chain joins TRBV30 to TRBJ1-5, with 8 positions matching TRBD1. The CDR3 length is 15 residues. The junction had 9 bases not matched to a gene; V was cut back by 2 bases and J by 6 bases. Germline V gives CDR1 GTSNPN, CDR2 SVGIG (reference sequence).